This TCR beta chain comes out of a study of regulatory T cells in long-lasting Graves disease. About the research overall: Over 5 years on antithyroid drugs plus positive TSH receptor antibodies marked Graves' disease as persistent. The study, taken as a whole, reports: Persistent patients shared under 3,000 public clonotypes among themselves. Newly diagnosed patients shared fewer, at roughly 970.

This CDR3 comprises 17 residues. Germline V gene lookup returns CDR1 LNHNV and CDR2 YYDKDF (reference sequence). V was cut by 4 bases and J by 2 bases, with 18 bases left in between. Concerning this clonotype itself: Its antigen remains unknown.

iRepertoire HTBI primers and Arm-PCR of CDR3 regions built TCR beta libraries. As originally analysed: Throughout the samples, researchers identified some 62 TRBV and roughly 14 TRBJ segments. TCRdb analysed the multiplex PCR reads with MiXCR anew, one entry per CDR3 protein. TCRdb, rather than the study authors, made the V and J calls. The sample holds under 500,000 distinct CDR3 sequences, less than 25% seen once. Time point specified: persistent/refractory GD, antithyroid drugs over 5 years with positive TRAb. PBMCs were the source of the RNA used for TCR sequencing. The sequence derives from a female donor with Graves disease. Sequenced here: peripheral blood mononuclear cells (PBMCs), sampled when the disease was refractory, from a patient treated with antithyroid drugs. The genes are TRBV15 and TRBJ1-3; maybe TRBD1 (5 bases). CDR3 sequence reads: CATSTRGSGTPGNTIYF. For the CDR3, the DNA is TGTGCCACCAGCACAAGGGGATCCGGGACCCCTGGAAACACCATATATTTT.